This section outlines one T cell receptor beta chain sequence together with its context. The data stem from a study of OX40 agonist ivuxolimab in advanced cancers. The CDR3 runs to 16 residues. The germline V gene encodes CDR1 SGHTA and CDR2 FQGNSA. Produced via immunoSEQ multiplex PCR; TCRdb's table is partial and in-frame only. The sample lists tens of thousands of clones, over 75% seen once, with more than 15% in the top ten. Material: CD4+ or CD8+ T cells sorted from blood, obtained in a trial of the OX40 agonist ivuxolimab. V is TRBV7-2 and J is TRBJ2-5, with D unclear. With the DNA end fitting TRBJ2-7 better, the J assignment may be wrong. This TCR was recovered from an adult with an advanced solid tumor such as melanoma, head and neck, liver or kidney cancer. CDR3 in DNA: TGTGCCAGCAGCTTAGTGTCGGAAACGAGCTCCTACGAGCAGTACTTC. Translation: CASSLVSETSSYEQYF.